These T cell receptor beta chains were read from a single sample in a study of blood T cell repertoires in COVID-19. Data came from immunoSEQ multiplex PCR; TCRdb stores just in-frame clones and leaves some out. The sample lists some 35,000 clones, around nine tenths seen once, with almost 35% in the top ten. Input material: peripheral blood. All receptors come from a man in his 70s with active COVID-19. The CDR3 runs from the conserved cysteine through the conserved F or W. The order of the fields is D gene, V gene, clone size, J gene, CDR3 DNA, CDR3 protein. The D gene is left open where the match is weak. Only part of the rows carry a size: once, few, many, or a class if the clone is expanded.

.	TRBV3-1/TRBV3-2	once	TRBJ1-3	TGTGCCAGCAGCCTACCCGACAGGTCGGGCTCTGGAAACACCATATATTTT	CASSLPDRSGSGNTIYF
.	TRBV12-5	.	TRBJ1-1	TGTGCTAGTGGTCCTCCGGGGGAGAACACTGAAGCTTTCTTT	CASGPPGENTEAFF
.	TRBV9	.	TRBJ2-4	TGTGCCAGCAGCGTAGACCGGGTCCCTAGGTACTTC	CASSVDRVPRYF
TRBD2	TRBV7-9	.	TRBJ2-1	TGTGCCAGCAGCTGGCCGGGACTAGCGGTAAACAATGAGCAGTTCTTC	CASSWPGLAVNNEQFF
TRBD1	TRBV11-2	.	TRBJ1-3	TGTGCCAGCAGCCCCACAGGGGTCTCTGGAAACACCATATATTTT	CASSPTGVSGNTIYF
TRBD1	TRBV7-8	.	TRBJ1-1	TGTGCCAGCAACCTCCCACAGGGGTATACTGAAGCTTTCTTT	CASNLPQGYTEAFF
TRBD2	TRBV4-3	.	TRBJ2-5	TGCGCCAGCAGCCAAGGAGTTGCGGGGGGGCAGGAGACCCAGTACTTC	CASSQGVAGGQETQYF
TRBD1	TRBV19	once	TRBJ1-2	TGTGCCACCACCGACCCGGGACAGGGGGCAAAGGGCTACACCTTC	CATTDPGQGAKGYTF
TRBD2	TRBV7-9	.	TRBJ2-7	TGTGCCAGCAGCAACCAGCGGGGGAGCTCCTACGAGCAGTACTTC	CASSNQRGSSYEQYF
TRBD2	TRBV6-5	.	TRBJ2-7	TGTGCCAGCAGTTACTCATCCAGCGGGGTAGCCGAGCAGTACTTC	CASSYSSSGVAEQYF
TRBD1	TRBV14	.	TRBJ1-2	TGTGCCAGCAGCCGGGGACAGTTTAACTATGGCTACACCTTC	CASSRGQFNYGYTF
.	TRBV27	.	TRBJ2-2	TGTGCCAGCAGTTCCCCAGGCGCCCGGACCGGGGAGCTGTTTTTT	CASSSPGARTGELFF
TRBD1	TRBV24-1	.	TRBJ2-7	TGTGCCACCAGTGCCAGTGGGGGACAGGCCTACGAGCAGTACTTC	CATSASGGQAYEQYF
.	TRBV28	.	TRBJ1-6	TGTGCCAGCAGTTTTTTTCAGGCCCCTTCACCCCTCCACTTT	CASSFFQAPSPLHF
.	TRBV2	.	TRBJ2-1	TGTGCCAGCAGTTACAGCTCCTACAATGAGCAGTTCTTC	CASSYSSYNEQFF
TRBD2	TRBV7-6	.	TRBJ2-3	TGTGCCAGCAGCTTAGCGTGGCGGGGGAATGCAGATACGCAGTATTTT	CASSLAWRGNADTQYF
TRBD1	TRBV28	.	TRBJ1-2	TGTGCCAGCAGTTCCCCAGGGGGTCAAAAATATGGCTACACCTTC	CASSSPGGQKYGYTF
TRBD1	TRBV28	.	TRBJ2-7	TGTGCCAGCGGTCGAACAGGGGTCTCCGAGCAGTACTTC	CASGRTGVSEQYF
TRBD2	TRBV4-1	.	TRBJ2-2	TGCGCCAGCAGCCAAGACAGCGGGGTGACCATGAACCCGAACACCGGGGAGCTGTTTTTT	CASSQDSGVTMNPNTGELFF
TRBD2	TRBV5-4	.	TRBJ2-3	TGTGCCAGCAGCTTGGTGGGCGGGGGGCCCACAGATACGCAGTATTTT	CASSLVGGGPTDTQYF
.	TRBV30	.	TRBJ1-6	TGTGCCTGGACCCGTGACAGCTCTCGGAATTCACCCCTCCACTTT	CAWTRDSSRNSPLHF
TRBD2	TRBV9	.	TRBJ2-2	TGTGCCAGCAGCGTAGGGGCTAGCGGGAGACCCACCGGGGAGCTGTTTTTT	CASSVGASGRPTGELFF
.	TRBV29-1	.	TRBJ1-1	TGCAGCGTTACCGCCCCACAGGGTGGCCCTGAAGCTTTCTTT	CSVTAPQGGPEAFF
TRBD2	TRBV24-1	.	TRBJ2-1	TGTGCCACCAGGGGGGGGGCCTACAATGAGCAGTTCTTC	CATRGGAYNEQFF
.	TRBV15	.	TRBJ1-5	TGTGCCACCAGCAGAGATCCCGCCGGTCAGCCCCAGCATTTT	CATSRDPAGQPQHF
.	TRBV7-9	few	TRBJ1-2	TGTGCCAGCAGCTTAGTAGGGGGCTATGGCTACACCTTC	CASSLVGGYGYTF
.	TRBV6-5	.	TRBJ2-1	TGTGCCAGCAGTATGGAGACTAGTTCGTATGAGCAGTTCTTC	CASSMETSSYEQFF
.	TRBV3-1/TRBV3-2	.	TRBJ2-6	TGTGCCAGCAGCCAAGACAGTCCTAGCTCTGGGGCCAACGTCCTGACTTTC	CASSQDSPSSGANVLTF
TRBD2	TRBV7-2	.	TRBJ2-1	TGTGCCAGCAGCTTAGGAGCGGGGGGGTACAATGAGCAGTTCTTC	CASSLGAGGYNEQFF
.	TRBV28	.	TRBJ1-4	TGTGCCAGCAGTTTATCCCCTTCACAGGGTCGAAAACTGTTTTTT	CASSLSPSQGRKLFF
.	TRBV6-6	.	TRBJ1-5	TGTGCCAGCAGTACCCAGGACAGCAGCAATCAGCCCCAGCATTTT	CASSTQDSSNQPQHF
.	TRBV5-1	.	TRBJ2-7	TGCGCCAGCACCCTCCTGACAGGACCCACCTACGAGCAGTACTTC	CASTLLTGPTYEQYF
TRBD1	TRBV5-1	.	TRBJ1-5	TGCGCCAGCAGCTTGGAAGGACAGGTCAGTCAGCCCCAGCATTTT	CASSLEGQVSQPQHF
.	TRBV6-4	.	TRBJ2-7	TGTGCCAGCAGTGACGTGGACTTCCCTTGGGGGCAGTACTTC	CASSDVDFPWGQYF